One and the same sample provided the 27 T cell receptor beta chains below, sequenced in a study of T-cell reconstitution after alpha-beta-depleted transplantation in children. Unique molecular identifiers tagged the TCRbeta library. TCRdb analysed the PCR reads with MiXCR anew, one entry per CDR3 protein. The sample gives around 490,000 distinct CDR3 sequences, over 9.5% of which show up once; roughly 15% is in the top ten. The sample consisted of PBMCs, mostly from graft donor cells, taken 180 days after TCRalphabeta/CD19-depleted stem cell transplant. These receptors all stem from a female patient aged 2 to 10 who had a stem cell transplant for aplastic anemia, so the T cells may come from the graft donor.

The chain employs TRBV12-5 and TRBJ2-1; perhaps TRBD1 as D (5 bases). Looked up from germline, CDR1 is LGHNT and CDR2 is FRNRAP. V lost 4 bases and J lost 9, with 25 bases in between. The CDR3 has 17 residues. The CDR3 reads CASGSAQTRVWGIEQFF. The CDR3 DNA sequence: TGTGCTAGTGGTTCGGCACAAACCCGGGTTTGGGGCATTGAGCAGTTCTTC.

This clonotype appeared once. The rearrangement joins TRBV7-6 to TRBJ2-5, with 11 positions matching TRBD2. From germline, CDR1 is SGHVS and CDR2 FNYEAQ. V was pared by 4 bases and J by 4 bases, with 29 bases of the junction left unmatched. The CDR3 runs 23 residues. CDR3: CASSWPEASIAGGPNPPPETQYF. The CDR3 DNA follows: TGTGCCAGCAGCTGGCCCGAGGCTTCAATAGCGGGAGGGCCTAATCCCCCCCCAGAGACCCAGTACTTC. Full variable domain (outside the CDR3, taken from reference TRBV7-6 and TRBJ2-5): GAGVSQSPRYKVTKRGQDVALRCDPISGHVSLYWYRQALGQGPEFLTYFNYEAQQDKSGLPNDRFSAERPEGSISTLTIQRTEQRDSAMYRCASSWPEASIAGGPNPPPETQYFGPGTRLLVL.

This clonotype was seen more than once but under ten times. The J gene is TRBJ2-5, the V gene TRBV7-2; TRBD2 agrees at 12 bases. Trimming removed 5 bases from V and 7 bases from J; junction bases left unmatched: 8. This CDR3 comprises 15 residues. Germline assignment: CDR1 SGHTA and CDR2 FQGNSA. CDR3 DNA sequence: TGTGCCAGCAGCGTTACTCCTAGCGGGAGGGGGACCCAGTACTTC. It specifies CASSVTPSGRGTQYF.

This clonotype was picked up a small number of times. This chain uses TRBV5-1 with TRBJ2-1; either TRBD1 or TRBD2 may fit D (6 bases each). In germline, CDR1 is SGHRS, CDR2 YFSETQ. The CDR3 has 17 residues. V lost 3 bases and J 1 base, leaving 17 bases between the germline ends. The CDR3 here is CASSSGRGAGSYNEQFF. CDR3 coding DNA: TGCGCCAGCAGCTCTGGTAGGGGGGCAGGGTCCTACAATGAGCAGTTCTTC.

This chain links TRBV15 with TRBJ1-2; D is unresolved. This CDR3 contains 15 residues. V lost 0 bases and J lost 2, with 10 bases in between. Germline V gene sequence: CDR1 LNHNV, CDR2 YYDKDF (reference sequence). The CDR3 protein is CATSREFVQNYGYTF. For the CDR3, the DNA is TGTGCCACCAGCAGAGAATTCGTCCAGAACTATGGCTACACCTTC.

This clonotype came up a few times. CDR3: CSAVGQGFQETQYF. As DNA, the CDR3 is TGCAGTGCCGTGGGACAGGGCTTCCAAGAGACCCAGTACTTC. This chain links TRBV20-1 with TRBJ2-5; TRBD1 agrees at 9 bases. The CDR3 totals 14 residues. The V gene end was trimmed by 6 bases and the J gene end by 1 base; junction bases not matched to a gene: 6. The germline V gene encodes CDR1 DFQATT and CDR2 SNEGSKA (reference sequence).

This clonotype was found a few times. CDR3 DNA sequence: TGTGCCAGCAGGATGGGACAGAGACTCACCGGGGAGCTGTTTTTT. This translates into CASRMGQRLTGELFF. This sequence joins TRBV28 and TRBJ2-2; the match to TRBD1 covers 7 bases. Looked up from germline, CDR1 is MDHEN and CDR2 is SYDVKM. The CDR3 consists of 15 residues. V trimming: 6 bases; J trimming: 4 bases; junction bases outside the gene matches: 8.

This clonotype was counted only a few times. This sequence joins TRBV7-2 and TRBJ2-4; TRBD1 is a possible D gene (6 bases). Germline V gene lookup returns CDR1 SGHTA and CDR2 FQGNSA. V was pared by 3 bases and J by 0 bases, with 9 bases between. This CDR3 has 15 amino acids. The CDR3 loop is CASSFPDRAKNIQYF. Written as DNA, the CDR3 is TGTGCCAGCAGCTTCCCGGACAGAGCCAAAAACATTCAGTACTTC.

Many counts were recorded for this clonotype. The genes are TRBV7-2 and TRBJ2-7; a weak D match, TRBD2 (6 bases). V was pared by 1 base and J by 2 bases, with 9 bases between. The CDR3 has 14 amino acids. Per germline, CDR1 SGHTA and CDR2 FQGNSA. The CDR3 DNA is TGTGCCAGCAGCTTAGGGGGACTCGCCTACGAGCAGTACTTC. Encoded protein: CASSLGGLAYEQYF.

This clonotype has a count of ten or more. The gene calls are TRBV20-1 and TRBJ1-1; 10 nucleotides align to TRBD1. V shed 5 bases, J shed 5 bases, and the junction held 14 bases outside the gene matches. The CDR3 is 16 amino acids. Germline V CDR1 and CDR2: DFQATT, SNEGSKA (reference sequence). CDR3 bases: TGCAGTGCTCCGCCCCGGGACAGGGGTAGTCGGACTGAAGCTTTCTTT. This codes for CSAPPRDRGSRTEAFF.

This clonotype was counted ten times or more. This chain uses TRBV20-1 with TRBJ2-1; D is uncertain. V lost 5 bases to trimming and J lost 9 bases, with 14 bases between them. The CDR3 runs 12 residues. CDR1 DFQATT and CDR2 SNEGSKA come from the germline V gene (reference sequence). This CDR3 reads CSADGRVAEQFF. DNA for the CDR3: TGCAGTGCTGACGGGCGAGTGGCTGAGCAGTTCTTC.

This clonotype was counted a few times. This chain joins TRBV5-1 and TRBJ2-4, with a tentative D call TRBD2 (5 bases). CDR1 and CDR2 (germline): SGHRS, YFSETQ. The V end lost 0 bases, the J end lost 0 bases, and 16 bases lay between the germline ends. There are 18 residues in the CDR3. CDR3 region: CASSLEAERYLAKNIQYF. CDR3 in DNA: TGCGCCAGCAGCTTGGAGGCGGAGCGGTACTTAGCCAAAAACATTCAGTACTTC.

This clonotype appeared a few times. This chain joins TRBV7-9 and TRBJ2-7; D possibly corresponds to TRBD2 (5 bases). The CDR3 loop spans 16 amino acids. CDR1 is SEHNR, CDR2 FQNEAQ, per germline (reference sequence). Trimming pared 1 base from V and 1 base from J, leaving 14 bases between. The DNA for the CDR3 is TGTGCCAGCAGCTTAGGCCCCGGGGAAGAATCCTACGAGCAGTACGTC. Translated: CASSLGPGEESYEQYV.

The chain uses TRBV28 and TRBJ2-7, with a tentative D call TRBD2 (6 bases). Germline V lookup: CDR1 MDHEN, CDR2 SYDVKM. V was clipped by 6 bases and J by 4 bases, with 22 bases between them. The CDR3 runs 16 residues. This CDR3 reads CASRIYRESPLYEQYF. The CDR3 region has the DNA TGTGCCAGCAGAATTTACCGGGAGTCCCCCCTTTACGAGCAGTACTTC.

This clonotype has more than one count but fewer than ten. The chain recombines TRBV28 with TRBJ2-1; tentative D call: TRBD1 (5 bases). V lost 1 base and J 2 bases, leaving 15 bases between the germline ends. Germline V gene data show CDR1 as MDHEN and CDR2 as SYDVKM. The length of the CDR3 is 17 residues. This chain's CDR3 is CASSLSRAGWPYNEQFF. The CDR3 bases are TGTGCCAGCAGTTTATCTCGGGCAGGGTGGCCCTACAATGAGCAGTTCTTC.

This clonotype has only a few counts. The rearrangement joins TRBV14 to TRBJ1-1; no clear D. Germline CDR1 reads SGHDN; CDR2 reads FVKESK. The CDR3 has 13 amino acids. The ends were cut back, 3 bases at V and 4 bases at J, with 9 bases in the middle. The CDR3 spells CASSQTYRTEAFF. In DNA form, the CDR3 reads TGTGCCAGCAGCCAGACTTATCGCACTGAAGCTTTCTTT.

The genes are TRBV27 and TRBJ2-2; TRBD2 is a possible D gene (5 bases). The germline V gene has CDR1 MNHEY and CDR2 SMNVEV (reference sequence). The ends were cut back, 8 bases at V and 1 base at J, with 17 bases in the middle. The CDR3 consists of 16 residues. The CDR3 loop is CASSDRLAMNTGELFF. Here the CDR3 DNA reads TGTGCCAGCTCCGACCGATTAGCGATGAACACCGGGGAGCTGTTTTTT.

The rearrangement uses TRBV7-2 and TRBJ2-4; TRBD1 is a possible D gene (5 bases). CDR1 and CDR2 (germline): SGHTA, FQGNSA. The V gene lost 5 bases and the J gene lost 0 bases, with 11 bases spanning the gap. The CDR3 is 15 residues long. This CDR3 reads CASSARQRAKNIQYF. CDR3 nucleotide sequence: TGTGCCAGCAGCGCTCGACAGAGAGCCAAAAACATTCAGTACTTC. Variable domain in full (rest from reference TRBV7-2 and TRBJ2-4): GAGVSQSPSNKVTEKGKDVELRCDPISGHTALYWYRQSLGQGLEFLIYFQGNSAPDKSGLPSDRFSAERTGGSVSTLTIQRTQQEDSAVYLCASSARQRAKNIQYFGAGTRLSVL.

This clonotype was seen ten or more times. This rearrangement joins TRBV7-9 to TRBJ1-4, with D perhaps matching TRBD1 (5 bases). Germline CDR1 and CDR2: SEHNR and FQNEAQ (reference sequence). V was trimmed by 5 bases and J by 4 bases, leaving 14 bases between them. The CDR3 has 15 amino acids. Written as DNA, the CDR3 is TGTGCCAGCAGCCGGAGGGACGGCTTTAATGAAAAACTGTTTTTT. This encodes CASSRRDGFNEKLFF.

This clonotype has only a few counts. The genes are TRBV18 and TRBJ1-1; D is ambiguous. CDR1 is KGHSH and CDR2 is LQKENI in the germline V gene. V shed 3 bases and J shed 1 base, with 9 bases lying between them. The CDR3 contains 14 residues. The CDR3 DNA is TGTGCCAGCTCACCCGGGATACAGAACACTGAAGCTTTCTTT. Its protein is CASSPGIQNTEAFF.

The rearrangement links TRBV20-1 to TRBJ2-7; 8 bases are a match to TRBD2. There are 14 residues in the CDR3. Germline lookup yields CDR1 DFQATT and CDR2 SNEGSKA (reference sequence). Germline trimming cut 6 bases from V and 3 bases from J; bases unmatched to any gene: 10. This CDR3 reads CSALGTRRGYEQYF. In DNA, the CDR3 is TGCAGTGCCCTGGGGACTAGGAGGGGCTACGAGCAGTACTTC.

This clonotype was counted between two and nine times. The rearrangement joins TRBV21-1 to TRBJ1-3; TRBD1, the table's D call, was not compared with the DNA. TRBV21-1 is a recognized pseudogene. The CDR3 consists of 15 residues. CDR3 sequence reads: CASRETGGLGNTIYF. The CDR3 region has the DNA TGTGCCAGCAGAGAGACAGGGGGCTTGGGAAACACCATATATTTT.

This clonotype occurred many times. This chain links TRBV28 with TRBJ2-7; 9 nucleotides line up with TRBD1. Germline lookup yields CDR1 MDHEN and CDR2 SYDVKM. The V and J ends lost 5 bases and 5 bases, in that order; junction bases with no gene match: 7. This CDR3 has 14 residues. The CDR3 DNA is TGTGCCAGCAGTATGGTGGGGACAGGGAACGAGCAGTACTTC. As protein: CASSMVGTGNEQYF.

This clonotype was counted a single time. The rearrangement joins TRBV7-3 to TRBJ2-1; perhaps TRBD1 as D (6 bases). The CDR3 covers 14 residues. Germline V lookup: CDR1 SGHTA, CDR2 FQGTGA. V was clipped by 6 bases and J by 6 bases, with 15 bases between them. The CDR3 loop reads CASSPGEVGNEQFF. The CDR3 DNA is TGTGCCAGCAGTCCAGGGGAAGTAGGCAATGAGCAGTTCTTC.

This clonotype was seen more than once but under ten times. J is TRBJ1-6 and V is TRBV15, with a possible D match to TRBD1 (5 bases). The ends were cut back, 2 bases at V and 7 bases at J, with 21 bases in the middle. The CDR3 length is 18 residues. CDR1 is LNHNV and CDR2 is YYDKDF in the germline V gene (reference sequence). The CDR3 DNA is TGTGCCACCAGCAGAAAAGGGGCCCGTATCGGTGGGAATTCACCCCTCCACTTT. Protein product: CATSRKGARIGGNSPLHF. Supplemented by reference TRBV15 and TRBJ1-6, the full variable domain reads DAMVIQNPRYQVTQFGKPVTLSCSQTLNHNVMYWYQQKSSQAPKLLFHYYDKDFNNEADTPDNFQSRRPNTSFCFLDIRSPGLGDTAMYLCATSRKGARIGGNSPLHFGNGTRLTVT.

This rearrangement joins TRBV27 to TRBJ2-6; 7 bases agree with TRBD2. Per germline, CDR1 MNHEY and CDR2 SMNVEV (reference sequence). The length of the CDR3 is 20 residues. V shed 1 base, J shed 4 bases, and the junction held 16 bases outside the gene matches. Here the CDR3 DNA reads TGTGCCAGCAGTTTATTCCACAGCGGGGCTAAAGCGTTCGGGGCCAACGTCCTGACTTTC. It encodes CASSLFHSGAKAFGANVLTF.

In this sample, this clonotype turned up a few times. This sequence joins TRBV7-2 and TRBJ2-2; 8 bases agree with TRBD1. The CDR3 has 17 residues. V shed 3 bases, J shed 5 bases, and the junction held 11 bases outside the gene matches. Germline CDR1 reads SGHTA; CDR2 reads FQGNSA. The CDR3 sequence is CASSFGQGFFFTGELFF. In nucleotides, the CDR3 is TGTGCCAGCAGCTTCGGACAGGGTTTTTTTTTTACCGGGGAGCTGTTTTTT.